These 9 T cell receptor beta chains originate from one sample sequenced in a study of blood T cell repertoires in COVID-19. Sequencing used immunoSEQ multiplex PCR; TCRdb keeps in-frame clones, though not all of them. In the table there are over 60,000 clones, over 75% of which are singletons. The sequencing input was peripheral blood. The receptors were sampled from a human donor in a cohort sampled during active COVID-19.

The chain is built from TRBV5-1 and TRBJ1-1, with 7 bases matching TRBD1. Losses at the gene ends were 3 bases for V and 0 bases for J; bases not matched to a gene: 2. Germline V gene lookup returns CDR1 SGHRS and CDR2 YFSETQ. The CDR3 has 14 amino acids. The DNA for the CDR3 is TGCGCCAGCAGCTCGACAGGGATGAACACTGAAGCTTTCTTT. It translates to CASSSTGMNTEAFF.

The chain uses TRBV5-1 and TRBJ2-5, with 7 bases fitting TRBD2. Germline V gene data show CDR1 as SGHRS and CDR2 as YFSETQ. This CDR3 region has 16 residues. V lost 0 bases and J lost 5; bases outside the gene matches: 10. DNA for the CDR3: TGCGCCAGCAGCTTGGCGGTTGGGAGGGCCGGGGAGACCCAGTACTTC. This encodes CASSLAVGRAGETQYF.

As DNA, the CDR3 is TGTGCCAGCAGCGGGGCTAGCGGCACAGATACGCAGTATTTT. This gives the protein CASSGASGTDTQYF. The genes are TRBV9 and TRBJ2-3; possible D gene TRBD2, 6 bases. V lost 3 bases and J lost 1, with 9 bases in between. Germline V gene lookup returns CDR1 SGDLS and CDR2 YYNGEE. The CDR3 spans 14 residues.

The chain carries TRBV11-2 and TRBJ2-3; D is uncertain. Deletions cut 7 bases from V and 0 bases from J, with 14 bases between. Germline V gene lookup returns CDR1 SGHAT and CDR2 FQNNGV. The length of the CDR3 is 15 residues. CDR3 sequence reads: CASTRVGSSTDTQYF. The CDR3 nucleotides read TGTGCCAGCACTCGGGTCGGCTCTAGCACAGATACGCAGTATTTT.

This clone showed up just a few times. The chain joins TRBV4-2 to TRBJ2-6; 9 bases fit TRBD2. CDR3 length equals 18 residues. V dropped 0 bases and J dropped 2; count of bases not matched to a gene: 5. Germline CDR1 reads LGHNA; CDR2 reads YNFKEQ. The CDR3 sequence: CASSQDGIAGAGANVLTF. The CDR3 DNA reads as TGTGCCAGCAGCCAAGACGGGATAGCGGGAGCTGGGGCCAACGTCCTGACTTTC.

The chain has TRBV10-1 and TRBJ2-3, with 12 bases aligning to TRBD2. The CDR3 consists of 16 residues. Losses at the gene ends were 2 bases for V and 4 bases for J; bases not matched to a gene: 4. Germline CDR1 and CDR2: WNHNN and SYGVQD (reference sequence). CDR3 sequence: CASSEASGRAADTQYF. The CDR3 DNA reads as TGCGCCAGCAGTGAGGCTAGCGGGAGGGCCGCAGATACGCAGTATTTT.

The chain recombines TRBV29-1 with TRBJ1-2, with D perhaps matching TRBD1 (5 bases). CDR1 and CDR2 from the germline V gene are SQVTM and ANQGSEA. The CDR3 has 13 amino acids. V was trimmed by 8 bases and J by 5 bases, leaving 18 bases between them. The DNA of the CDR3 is TGCAGCACCGACAGACCACAAGGGTATGGCTACACCTTC. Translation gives CSTDRPQGYGYTF. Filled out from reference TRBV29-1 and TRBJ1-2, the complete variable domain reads SAVISQKPSRDICQRGTSLTIQCQVDSQVTMMFWYRQQPGQSLTLIATANQGSEATYESGFVIDKFPISRPNLTFSTLTVSNMSPEDSSIYLCSTDRPQGYGYTFGSGTRLTVV.

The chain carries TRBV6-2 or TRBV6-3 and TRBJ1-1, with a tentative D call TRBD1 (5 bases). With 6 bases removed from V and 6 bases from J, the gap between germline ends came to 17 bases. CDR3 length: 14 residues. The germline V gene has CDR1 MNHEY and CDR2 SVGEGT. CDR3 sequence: CASSLGARQSEAFF. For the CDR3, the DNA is TGTGCCAGCAGCCTCGGCGCGCGACAGTCTGAAGCTTTCTTT.

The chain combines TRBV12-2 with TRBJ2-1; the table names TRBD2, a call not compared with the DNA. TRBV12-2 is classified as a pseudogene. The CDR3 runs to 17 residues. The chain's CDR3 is CASRSSEKALSYNEQFF. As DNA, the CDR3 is TGTGCAAGTCGCTCCAGCGAGAAGGCCCTCTCCTACAATGAGCAGTTCTTC.